Each of the 15 T cell receptor beta chains below was sequenced from the same sample in a study of PD-L1 blockade in urothelial cancer. Profiled with immunoSEQ multiplex PCR; TCRdb holds only in-frame clones, not every one. The table records roughly 20,000 clones, approximately 89% of them present only once. The time point here: pretreatment peripheral blood. Sequenced material: PBMCs, taken around atezolizumab (anti-PD-L1) treatment. Source of these receptors: a man between 65 and 85 years old with urothelial cancer.

This clone turned up a few times. The chain uses TRBV19 and TRBJ2-5, with D possibly TRBD1 on 5 matching bases. The CDR3 covers 13 residues. V was shortened by 2 bases and J by 5 bases, with 9 bases between the two germline ends. The germline V gene encodes CDR1 LNHDA and CDR2 SQIVND (reference sequence). CDR3 sequence reads: CASSIISGETQYF. The CDR3 DNA is TGTGCCAGTAGTATAATCTCAGGGGAGACCCAGTACTTC.

In regard to this clone: Sequence at one end of the junction differs from germline and may be a read error. This chain uses TRBV27 with TRBJ2-7; the match to TRBD1 covers 7 bases. This CDR3 is built from 16 residues. Looked up from germline, CDR1 is MNHEY and CDR2 is SMNVEV (reference sequence). CDR3 amino acids: CASSPTGTEPSHEQYF. The CDR3 DNA reads TGTGCCAGCAGTCCAACCGGGACAGAACCCTCCCACGAGCAGTACTTC.

The chain has TRBV5-5 and TRBJ1-5; D remains unclear. Germline CDR1 SGHKS, CDR2 YYEKEE (reference sequence). V was cut by 7 bases and J by 0 bases, with 17 bases left in between. This CDR3 is 16 amino acids long. The CDR3 loop is CASGWQAATSNQPQHF. The DNA for the CDR3 is TGTGCCAGCGGATGGCAAGCGGCAACTAGCAATCAGCCCCAGCATTTT.

V is TRBV7-2 and J is TRBJ2-7, with TRBD2 identical over 8 bases. V trimming: 5 bases; J trimming: 5 bases; junction bases outside the gene matches: 14. This CDR3 comprises 16 residues. The germline CDR1 and CDR2 sequences are SGHTA and FQGNSA. CDR3 in amino acids: CASSPAAGEVHNEQYF. The CDR3 bases are TGTGCCAGCAGCCCAGCAGCGGGGGAGGTTCACAACGAGCAGTACTTC.

This clone came up once. J is TRBJ1-3 and V is TRBV15, with D unresolved. V lost 0 bases to trimming and J lost 3 bases, with 6 bases between them. Germline loops: CDR1 LNHNV, CDR2 YYDKDF (reference sequence). The CDR3 length is 14 residues. The CDR3 coding sequence is TGTGCCACCAGCAGAGACAGGTTTGGAAACACCATATATTTT. Translating it yields CATSRDRFGNTIYF.

The chain recombines TRBV7-2 with TRBJ2-7; D ambiguous. V was trimmed by 7 bases and J by 3 bases, leaving 10 bases between them. Germline CDR1 SGHTA, CDR2 FQGNSA. The CDR3 runs to 12 residues. The CDR3 spells CASNLEGYEQYF. DNA of the CDR3: TGTGCCAGCAACCTAGAAGGCTACGAGCAGTACTTC.

J is TRBJ1-1 and V is TRBV2; no clear D. Trimming cost V 6 bases and J 4 bases, with 12 bases left between them. Germline lookup yields CDR1 SNHLY and CDR2 FYNNEI. The CDR3 sequence is 13 residues long. CDR3 residues: CASRLYLVTEAFF. The CDR3 coding sequence is TGTGCCAGCAGACTTTATTTGGTCACTGAAGCTTTCTTT.

Here the CDR3 DNA reads TGTGCCAGCAGTGAGGACAGGGGGTTACTACCCCAGCATTTT. Translation gives CASSEDRGLLPQHF. This chain connects TRBV6-1 to TRBJ1-5; 10 bases line up with TRBD1. V gave up 3 bases and J gave up 10 bases; unmatched junction bases: 6. CDR3 size: 14 residues. The V gene's germline CDR1 is MNHNS and CDR2 SASEGT.

This clone showed up just once. The chain couples TRBV18 to TRBJ1-6; 9 bases are shared with TRBD1. Looked up from germline, CDR1 is KGHSH and CDR2 is LQKENI. The CDR3 is 16 residues long. The J segment lost 9 bases and the V segment lost 2 bases, leaving 8 bases of the junction unmatched. The DNA for the CDR3 is TGTGCCAGCTCACCAAAGACTACAGGGGGCATTTCACCCCTCCACTTT. This sequence encodes CASSPKTTGGISPLHF.

V and J are TRBV19 and TRBJ2-5; 8 nucleotides line up with TRBD1. J gave up 5 bases and V 6 bases, and 11 bases lay outside the gene matches. This CDR3 is 15 amino acids long. In germline, CDR1 is LNHDA, CDR2 SQIVND (reference sequence). Written as DNA, the CDR3 is TGTGCCAGTAGCATTTACAGGGGGACGGGGGAGACCCAGTACTTC. Encoded protein: CASSIYRGTGETQYF. The variable domain in full, completed from reference TRBV19 and TRBJ2-5, reads DGGITQSPKYLFRKEGQNVTLSCEQNLNHDAMYWYRQDPGQGLRLIYYSQIVNDFQKGDIAEGYSVSREKKESFPLTVTSAQKNPTAFYLCASSIYRGTGETQYFGPGTRLLVL.

Here the CDR3 DNA reads TGTGCCATCAGCCCTCGACAGGAAAAACTGTTTTTT. It encodes CAISPRQEKLFF. This chain joins TRBV10-3 and TRBJ1-4; D perhaps matches TRBD1 (5 bases). The CDR3 runs to 12 residues. Per germline, CDR1 ENHRY and CDR2 SYGVKD. V was pared by 6 bases and J by 8 bases, with 10 bases between.

The V gene is TRBV5-8, the J gene TRBJ1-1; unclear D gene. With 7 bases removed from V and 7 bases from J, the gap between germline ends came to 20 bases. The CDR3 consists of 14 residues. From germline, CDR1 is SGHTS and CDR2 YDEGEE. This CDR3 reads CASHRRPMVGEAFF. CDR3 DNA sequence: TGTGCCAGCCACCGGAGACCCATGGTGGGTGAAGCTTTCTTT.

The V gene is TRBV28, the J gene TRBJ2-7; 13 bases align to TRBD2. The CDR3 spans 16 residues. The ends lost 5 bases at V and 2 bases at J; junction bases unmatched: 6. Germline CDR1 is MDHEN and CDR2 is SYDVKM. The CDR3 nucleotides read TGTGCCAGCAGTGGTGGGGGACTAGCGGGGCCCTACGAGCAGTACTTC. It specifies CASSGGGLAGPYEQYF.

The CDR3 DNA sequence: TGTGCCTGGAGTTTAGCGGGGGGGCCGGTTGAGCAGTTCTTC. Protein sequence: CAWSLAGGPVEQFF. V and J are TRBV30 and TRBJ2-1, with 11 bases lining up with TRBD2. There are 14 residues in the CDR3. CDR1 and CDR2 from the germline V gene are GTSNPN and SVGIG (reference sequence). The V and J ends lost 2 bases and 9 bases, in that order; junction bases with no gene match: 6.

The chain recombines TRBV6-4 with TRBJ2-3; weak D call: TRBD2 (6 bases). The CDR3 totals 15 residues. Germline lookup yields CDR1 MRHNA and CDR2 SNTAGT. Trimming pared 6 bases from V and 1 base from J, leaving 14 bases between. DNA of the CDR3: TGTGCCAGCAGGGAAACTAGCTTCGGCACAGATACGCAGTATTTT. Protein sequence: CASRETSFGTDTQYF.